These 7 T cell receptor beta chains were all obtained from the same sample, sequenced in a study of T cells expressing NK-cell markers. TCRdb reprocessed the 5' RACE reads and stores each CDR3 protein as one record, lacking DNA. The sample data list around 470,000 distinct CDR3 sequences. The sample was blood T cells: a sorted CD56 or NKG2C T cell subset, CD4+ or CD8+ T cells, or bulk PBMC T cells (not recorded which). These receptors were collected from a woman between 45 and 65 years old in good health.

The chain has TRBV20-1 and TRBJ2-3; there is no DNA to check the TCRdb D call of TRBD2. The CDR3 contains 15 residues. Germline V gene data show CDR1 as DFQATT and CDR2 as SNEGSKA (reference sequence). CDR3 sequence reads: CSAQGTLKGTDTQYF.

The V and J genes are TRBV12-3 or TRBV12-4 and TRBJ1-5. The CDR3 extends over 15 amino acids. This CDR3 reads CASSPRGVGNQPQHF.

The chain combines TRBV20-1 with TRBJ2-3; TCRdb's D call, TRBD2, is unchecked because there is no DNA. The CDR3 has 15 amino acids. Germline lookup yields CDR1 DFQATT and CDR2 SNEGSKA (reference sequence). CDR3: CSARGSSGREDTQYF.

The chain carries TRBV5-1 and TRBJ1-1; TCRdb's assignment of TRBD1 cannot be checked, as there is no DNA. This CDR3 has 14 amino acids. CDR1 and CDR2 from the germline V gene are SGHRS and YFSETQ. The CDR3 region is CASSVQGTPTEAFF.

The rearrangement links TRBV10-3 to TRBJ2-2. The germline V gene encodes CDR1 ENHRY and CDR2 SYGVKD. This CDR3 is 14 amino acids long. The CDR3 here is CAISVVGNTGELFF.

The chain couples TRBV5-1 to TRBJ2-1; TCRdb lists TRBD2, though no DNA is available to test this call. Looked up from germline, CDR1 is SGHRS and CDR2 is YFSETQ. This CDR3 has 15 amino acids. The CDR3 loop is CASSLSSSGREEQFF.

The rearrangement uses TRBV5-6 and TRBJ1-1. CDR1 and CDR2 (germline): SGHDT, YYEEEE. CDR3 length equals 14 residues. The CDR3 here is CASSLQGPITEAFF.